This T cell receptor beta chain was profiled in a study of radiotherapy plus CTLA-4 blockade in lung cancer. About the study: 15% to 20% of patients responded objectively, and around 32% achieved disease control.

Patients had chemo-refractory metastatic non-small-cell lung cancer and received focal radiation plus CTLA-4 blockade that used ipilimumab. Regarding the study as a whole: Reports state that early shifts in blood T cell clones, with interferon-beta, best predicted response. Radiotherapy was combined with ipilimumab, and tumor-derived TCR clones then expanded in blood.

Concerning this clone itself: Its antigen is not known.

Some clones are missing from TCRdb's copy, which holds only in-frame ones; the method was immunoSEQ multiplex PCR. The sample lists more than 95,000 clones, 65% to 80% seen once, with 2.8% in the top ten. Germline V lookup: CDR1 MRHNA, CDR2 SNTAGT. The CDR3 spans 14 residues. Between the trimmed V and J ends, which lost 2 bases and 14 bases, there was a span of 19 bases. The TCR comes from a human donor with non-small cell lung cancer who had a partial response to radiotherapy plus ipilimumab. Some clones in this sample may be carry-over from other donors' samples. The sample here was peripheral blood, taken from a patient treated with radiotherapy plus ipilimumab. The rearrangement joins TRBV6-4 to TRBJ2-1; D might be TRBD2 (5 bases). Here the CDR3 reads CASSDQFLEGSKFF. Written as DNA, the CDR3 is TGTGCCAGCAGTGACCAGTTTCTAGAGGGTAGTAAGTTCTTC.